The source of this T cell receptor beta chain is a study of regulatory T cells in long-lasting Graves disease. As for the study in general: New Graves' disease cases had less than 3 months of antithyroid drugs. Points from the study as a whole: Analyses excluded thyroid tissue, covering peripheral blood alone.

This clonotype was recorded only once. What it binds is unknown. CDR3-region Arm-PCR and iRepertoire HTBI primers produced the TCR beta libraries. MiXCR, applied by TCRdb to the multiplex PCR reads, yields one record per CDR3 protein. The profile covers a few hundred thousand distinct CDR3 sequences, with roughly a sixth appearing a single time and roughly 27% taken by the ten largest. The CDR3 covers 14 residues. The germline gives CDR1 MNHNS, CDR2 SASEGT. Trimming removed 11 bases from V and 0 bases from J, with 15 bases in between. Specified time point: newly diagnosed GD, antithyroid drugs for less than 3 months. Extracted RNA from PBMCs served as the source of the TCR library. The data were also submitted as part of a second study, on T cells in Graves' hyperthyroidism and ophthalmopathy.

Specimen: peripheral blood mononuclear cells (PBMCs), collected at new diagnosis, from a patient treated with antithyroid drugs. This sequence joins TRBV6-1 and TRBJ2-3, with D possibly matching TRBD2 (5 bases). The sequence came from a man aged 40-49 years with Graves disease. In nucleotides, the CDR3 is TGTGCCGCGGGCAGGCTATCTAGCACAGATACGCAGTATTTT. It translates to CAAGRLSSTDTQYF.